This T cell receptor beta chain came from a study of blood T cell repertoires in COVID-19. Original methodology: Amplifying reference gene primers gave estimates of nucleated cell counts. The method was immunoSEQ multiplex PCR; TCRdb's version includes in-frame clones alone and lacks a portion of them. D and trimming come from the DNA, and the V and J calls and clone size come from that table. The sample includes around 350,000 clones, around 87% of them seen just once. This sequence was found in a human donor in a cohort sampled during active COVID-19. Sequenced: peripheral blood.

CDR3 in DNA: TGTGCCAGCAGTTTAAGGGGGGACAGGGGTCGGGACGAGCAGTACTTC. Translated, it gives CASSLRGDRGRDEQYF. The chain is built from TRBV6-5 and TRBJ2-7, with 10 nucleotides matching TRBD1. V lost 4 bases and J lost 5; bases outside the gene matches: 11. CDR3 length: 16 amino acids. Looked up from germline, CDR1 is MNHEY and CDR2 is SVGAGI.